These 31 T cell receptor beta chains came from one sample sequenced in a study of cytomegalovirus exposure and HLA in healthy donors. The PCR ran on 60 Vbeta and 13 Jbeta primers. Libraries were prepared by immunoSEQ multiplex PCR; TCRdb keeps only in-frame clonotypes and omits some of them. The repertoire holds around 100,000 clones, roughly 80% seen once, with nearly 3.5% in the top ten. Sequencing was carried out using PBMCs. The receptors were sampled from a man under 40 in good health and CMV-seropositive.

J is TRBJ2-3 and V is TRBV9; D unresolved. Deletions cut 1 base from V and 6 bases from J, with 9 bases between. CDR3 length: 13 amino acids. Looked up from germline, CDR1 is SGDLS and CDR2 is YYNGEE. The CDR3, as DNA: TGTGCCAGCAGCGTAAGTCCTGCGGATACGCAGTATTTT. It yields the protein CASSVSPADTQYF.

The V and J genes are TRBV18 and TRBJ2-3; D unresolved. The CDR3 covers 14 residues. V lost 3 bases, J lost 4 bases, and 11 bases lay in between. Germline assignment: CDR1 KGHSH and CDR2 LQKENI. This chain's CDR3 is CASSPLPSADTQYF. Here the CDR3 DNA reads TGTGCCAGCTCACCGCTTCCGAGCGCAGATACGCAGTATTTT.

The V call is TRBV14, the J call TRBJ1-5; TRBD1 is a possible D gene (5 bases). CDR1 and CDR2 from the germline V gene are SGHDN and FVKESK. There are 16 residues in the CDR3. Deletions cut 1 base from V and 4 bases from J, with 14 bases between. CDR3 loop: CASSQGGRGRNQPQHF. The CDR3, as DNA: TGTGCCAGCAGCCAAGGGGGGAGGGGCAGGAATCAGCCCCAGCATTTT.

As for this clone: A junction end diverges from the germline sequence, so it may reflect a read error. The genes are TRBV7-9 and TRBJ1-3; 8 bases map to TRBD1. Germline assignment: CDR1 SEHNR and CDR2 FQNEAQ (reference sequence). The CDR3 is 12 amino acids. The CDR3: CSSSLQGDTIYF. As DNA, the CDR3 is TGTTCCAGCAGCTTACAGGGGGACACCATATATTTT.

The CDR3 loop reads CASSQEAPRLAGNEQFF. The CDR3, as DNA: TGTGCCAGCAGCCAAGAGGCCCCCCGGTTAGCCGGCAATGAGCAGTTCTTC. This chain connects TRBV14 to TRBJ2-1; D gene unclear. With 0 bases removed from V and 6 bases from J, the gap between germline ends came to 18 bases. The CDR3 sequence is 17 residues long. Per the germline V gene, CDR1 is SGHDN and CDR2 is FVKESK.

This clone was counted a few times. The CDR3 spells CASSVQVGGEQYF. For the CDR3, the DNA is TGTGCCAGCAGTGTTCAGGTCGGGGGCGAGCAGTACTTC. The rearrangement joins TRBV6-4 to TRBJ2-7; TRBD2 is a possible D gene (6 bases). V was shortened by 4 bases and J by 6 bases, with 13 bases between the two germline ends. Germline V lookup: CDR1 MRHNA, CDR2 SNTAGT. CDR3 length equals 13 residues.

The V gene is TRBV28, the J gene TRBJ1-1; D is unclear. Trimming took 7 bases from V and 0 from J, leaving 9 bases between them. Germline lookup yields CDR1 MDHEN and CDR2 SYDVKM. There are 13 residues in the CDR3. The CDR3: CASKEEVNTEAFF. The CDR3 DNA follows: TGTGCCAGCAAGGAGGAGGTGAACACTGAAGCTTTCTTT.

The CDR3 bases are TGTGCCAGCAGTCCGAGACAGGGTTTGAGCAATCAGCCCCAGCATTTT. Its protein is CASSPRQGLSNQPQHF. The chain is built from TRBV6-6 and TRBJ1-5; TRBD1 matches 7 bases. CDR3 size: 16 residues. Germline assignment: CDR1 MNHNY and CDR2 SVGAGI (reference sequence). Trimming at V came to 5 bases and at J to 1 base, leaving 8 bases not matched to a gene.

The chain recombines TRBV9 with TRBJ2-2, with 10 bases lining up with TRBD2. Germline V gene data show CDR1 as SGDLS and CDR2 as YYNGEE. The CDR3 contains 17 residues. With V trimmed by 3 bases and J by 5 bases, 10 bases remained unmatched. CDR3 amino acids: CASSEEAGGPWTGELFF. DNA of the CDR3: TGTGCCAGCAGCGAGGAAGCGGGAGGGCCATGGACCGGGGAGCTGTTTTTT.

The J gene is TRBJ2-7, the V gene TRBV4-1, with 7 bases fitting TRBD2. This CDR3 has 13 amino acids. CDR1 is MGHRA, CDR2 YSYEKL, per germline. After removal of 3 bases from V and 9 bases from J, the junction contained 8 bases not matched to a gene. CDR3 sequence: CASSQDSGRGQYF. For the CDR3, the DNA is TGCGCCAGCAGCCAGGATAGCGGGCGGGGGCAGTACTTC.

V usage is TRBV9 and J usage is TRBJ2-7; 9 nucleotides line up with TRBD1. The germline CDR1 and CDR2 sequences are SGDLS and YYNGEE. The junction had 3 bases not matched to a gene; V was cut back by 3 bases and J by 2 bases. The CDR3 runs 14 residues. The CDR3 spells CASSAGTGPYEQYF. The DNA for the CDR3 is TGTGCCAGCAGCGCCGGGACAGGGCCCTACGAGCAGTACTTC.

CDR3 residues: CASGSLAGLSTDTQYF. CDR3 nucleotides: TGTGCTAGTGGTTCGCTAGCGGGACTGAGCACAGATACGCAGTATTTT. This chain joins TRBV12-5 and TRBJ2-3; 9 bases are shared with TRBD2. V lost 4 bases to trimming and J lost 0 bases; unmatched junction nucleotides: 5. The germline gives CDR1 LGHNT, CDR2 FRNRAP. The CDR3 spans 16 residues.

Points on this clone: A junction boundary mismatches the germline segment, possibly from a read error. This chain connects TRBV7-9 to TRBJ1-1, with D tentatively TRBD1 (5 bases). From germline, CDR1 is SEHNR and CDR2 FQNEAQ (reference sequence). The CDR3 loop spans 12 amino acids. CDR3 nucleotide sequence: TGTTCCAGCAGCACCAAGCGGGACGGAGCTTTCTTT. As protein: CSSSTKRDGAFF.

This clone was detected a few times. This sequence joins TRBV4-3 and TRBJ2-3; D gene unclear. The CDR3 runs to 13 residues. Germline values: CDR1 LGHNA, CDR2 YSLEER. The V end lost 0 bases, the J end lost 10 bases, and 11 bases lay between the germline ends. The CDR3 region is CASSQDMAAAQYF. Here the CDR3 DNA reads TGCGCCAGCAGCCAAGATATGGCGGCTGCGCAGTATTTT.

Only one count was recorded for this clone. The CDR3 sequence is CASSRQGTPSLVTEAFF. DNA for the CDR3: TGTGCCAGCTCACGACAGGGTACCCCGTCCCTGGTCACTGAAGCTTTCTTT. The chain has TRBV18 and TRBJ1-1; 7 bases are a match to TRBD1. Germline V gene lookup returns CDR1 KGHSH and CDR2 LQKENI. This CDR3 spans 17 amino acids. The V segment lost 4 bases and the J segment 4 bases; nucleotides outside the gene matches: 15.

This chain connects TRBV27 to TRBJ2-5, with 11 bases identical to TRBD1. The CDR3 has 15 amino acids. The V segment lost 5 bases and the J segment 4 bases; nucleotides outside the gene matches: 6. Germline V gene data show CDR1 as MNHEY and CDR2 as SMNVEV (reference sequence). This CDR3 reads CASSTRTGGGETQYF. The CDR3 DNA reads TGTGCCAGCAGTACACGGACAGGGGGCGGAGAGACCCAGTACTTC.

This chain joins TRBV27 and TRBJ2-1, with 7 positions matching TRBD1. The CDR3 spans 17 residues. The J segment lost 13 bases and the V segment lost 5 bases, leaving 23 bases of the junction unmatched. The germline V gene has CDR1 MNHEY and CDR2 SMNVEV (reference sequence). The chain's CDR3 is CASSLFVGPRTGVGQFF. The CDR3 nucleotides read TGTGCCAGCAGTCTCTTTGTAGGGCCGAGAACAGGGGTAGGACAGTTCTTC.

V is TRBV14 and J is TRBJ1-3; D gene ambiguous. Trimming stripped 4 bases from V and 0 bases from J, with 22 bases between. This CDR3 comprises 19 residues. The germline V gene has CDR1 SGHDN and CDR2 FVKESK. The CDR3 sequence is CASSPIAGGETSSGNTIYF. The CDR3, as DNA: TGTGCCAGCAGCCCGATTGCGGGCGGAGAGACTAGCTCTGGAAACACCATATATTTT. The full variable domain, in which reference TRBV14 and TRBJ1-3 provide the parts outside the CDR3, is EAGVTQFPSHSVIEKGQTVTLRCDPISGHDNLYWYRRVMGKEIKFLLHFVKESKQDESGMPNNRFLAERTGGTYSTLKVQPAELEDSGVYFCASSPIAGGETSSGNTIYFGEGSWLTVV.

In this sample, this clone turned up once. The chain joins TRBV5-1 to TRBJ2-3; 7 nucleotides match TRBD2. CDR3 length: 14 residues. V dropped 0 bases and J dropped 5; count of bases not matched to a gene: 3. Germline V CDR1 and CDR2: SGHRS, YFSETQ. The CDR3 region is CASSLGREGDTQYF. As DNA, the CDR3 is TGCGCCAGCAGCTTGGGCAGGGAGGGAGATACGCAGTATTTT.

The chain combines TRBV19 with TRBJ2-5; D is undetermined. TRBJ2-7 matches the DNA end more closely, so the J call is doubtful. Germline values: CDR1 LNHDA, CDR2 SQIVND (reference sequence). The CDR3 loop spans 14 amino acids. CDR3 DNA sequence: TGTGCCAGTAGTACCCCTTGGGGCTCCTACGAGCAGTACTTC. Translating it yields CASSTPWGSYEQYF.

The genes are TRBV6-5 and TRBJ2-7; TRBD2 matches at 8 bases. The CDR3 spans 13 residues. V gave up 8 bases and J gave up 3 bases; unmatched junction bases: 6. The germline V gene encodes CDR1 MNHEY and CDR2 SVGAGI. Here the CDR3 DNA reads TGTGCCAGCTCGCGGGAGGCCTACTACGAGCAGTACTTC. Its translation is CASSREAYYEQYF.

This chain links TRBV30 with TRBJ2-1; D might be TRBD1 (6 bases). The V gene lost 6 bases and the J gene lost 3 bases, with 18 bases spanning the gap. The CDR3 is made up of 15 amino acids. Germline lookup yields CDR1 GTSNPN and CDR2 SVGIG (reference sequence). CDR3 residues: CACPGRGSNYNEQFF. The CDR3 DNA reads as TGTGCCTGCCCAGGAAGGGGGAGTAACTACAATGAGCAGTTCTTC. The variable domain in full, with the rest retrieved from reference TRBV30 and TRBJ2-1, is SQTIHQWPATLVQPVGSPLSLECTVEGTSNPNLYWYRQAAGRGLQLLFYSVGIGQISSEVPQNLSASRPQDRQFILSSKKLLLSDSGFYLCACPGRGSNYNEQFFGPGTRLTVL.

CDR3 sequence reads: CASRYGQVSNQPQHF. CDR3 nucleotide sequence: TGTGCCAGCAGGTACGGACAGGTTAGCAATCAGCCCCAGCATTTT. J is TRBJ1-5 and V is TRBV28; 7 bases match TRBD1. CDR1 and CDR2 (germline): MDHEN, SYDVKM. V gave up 6 bases and J gave up 0 bases; unmatched junction bases: 5. This CDR3 has 15 residues.

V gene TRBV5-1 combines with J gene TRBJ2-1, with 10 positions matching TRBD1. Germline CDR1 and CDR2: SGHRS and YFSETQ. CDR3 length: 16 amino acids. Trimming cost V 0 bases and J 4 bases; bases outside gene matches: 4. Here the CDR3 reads CASSLGGQGTYNEQFF. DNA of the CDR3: TGCGCCAGCAGCTTGGGGGGACAGGGGACTTACAATGAGCAGTTCTTC.

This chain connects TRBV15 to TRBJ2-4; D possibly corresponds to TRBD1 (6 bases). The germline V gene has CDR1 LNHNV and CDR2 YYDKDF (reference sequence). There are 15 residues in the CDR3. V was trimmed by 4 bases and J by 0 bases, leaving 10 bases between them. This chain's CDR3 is CATSTGQLAKNIQYF. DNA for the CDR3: TGTGCCACCAGCACCGGACAGCTAGCCAAAAACATTCAGTACTTC.

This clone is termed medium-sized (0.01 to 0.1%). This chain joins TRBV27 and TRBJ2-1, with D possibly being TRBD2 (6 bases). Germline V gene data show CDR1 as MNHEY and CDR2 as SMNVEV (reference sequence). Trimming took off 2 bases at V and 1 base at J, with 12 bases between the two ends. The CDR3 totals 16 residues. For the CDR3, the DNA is TGTGCCAGCAGTTTAGCGGGGACTCTATCCTACAATGAGCAGTTCTTC. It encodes CASSLAGTLSYNEQFF.

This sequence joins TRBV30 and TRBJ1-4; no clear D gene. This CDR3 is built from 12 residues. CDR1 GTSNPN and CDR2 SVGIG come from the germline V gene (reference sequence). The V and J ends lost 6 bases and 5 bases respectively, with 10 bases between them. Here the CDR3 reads CACQQLNEKLFF. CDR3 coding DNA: TGTGCCTGCCAACAGCTAAATGAAAAACTGTTTTTT.

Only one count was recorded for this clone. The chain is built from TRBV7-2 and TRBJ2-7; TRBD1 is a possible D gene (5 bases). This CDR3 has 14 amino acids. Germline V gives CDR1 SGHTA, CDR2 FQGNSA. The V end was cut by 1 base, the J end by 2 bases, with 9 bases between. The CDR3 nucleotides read TGTGCCAGCAGCTTAGTGAAGGGGACCTACGAGCAGTACTTC. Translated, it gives CASSLVKGTYEQYF.

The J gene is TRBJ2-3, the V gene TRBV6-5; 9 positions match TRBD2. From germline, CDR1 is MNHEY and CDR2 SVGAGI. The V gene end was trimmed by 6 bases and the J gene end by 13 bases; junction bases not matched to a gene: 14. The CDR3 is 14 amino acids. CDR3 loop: CASSRLQVAGEEYF. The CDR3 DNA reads TGTGCCAGCAGCCGCCTCCAGGTAGCGGGGGAGGAGTATTTT.

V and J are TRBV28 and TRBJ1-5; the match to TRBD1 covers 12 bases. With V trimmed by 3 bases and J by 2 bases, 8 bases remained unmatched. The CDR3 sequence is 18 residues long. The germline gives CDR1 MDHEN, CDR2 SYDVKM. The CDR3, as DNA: TGTGCCAGCAGTTTCCGGGACAGGGGGCTGGTTGGCAATCAGCCCCAGCATTTT. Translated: CASSFRDRGLVGNQPQHF. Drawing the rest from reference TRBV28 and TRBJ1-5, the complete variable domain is DVKVTQSSRYLVKRTGEKVFLECVQDMDHENMFWYRQDPGLGLRLIYFSYDVKMKEKGDIPEGYSVSREKKERFSLILESASTNQTSMYLCASSFRDRGLVGNQPQHFGDGTRLSIL.

As DNA, the CDR3 is TGCGCCAGCAGCCAAGACCCGGGGAGGGAAGAGACCCAGTACTTC. This sequence encodes CASSQDPGREETQYF. The rearrangement links TRBV4-3 to TRBJ2-5, with 7 bases identical to TRBD2. CDR3 size: 15 residues. Unmatched junction bases numbered 4, after V lost 0 bases and J lost 3 bases. Germline V gene sequence: CDR1 LGHNA, CDR2 YSLEER.